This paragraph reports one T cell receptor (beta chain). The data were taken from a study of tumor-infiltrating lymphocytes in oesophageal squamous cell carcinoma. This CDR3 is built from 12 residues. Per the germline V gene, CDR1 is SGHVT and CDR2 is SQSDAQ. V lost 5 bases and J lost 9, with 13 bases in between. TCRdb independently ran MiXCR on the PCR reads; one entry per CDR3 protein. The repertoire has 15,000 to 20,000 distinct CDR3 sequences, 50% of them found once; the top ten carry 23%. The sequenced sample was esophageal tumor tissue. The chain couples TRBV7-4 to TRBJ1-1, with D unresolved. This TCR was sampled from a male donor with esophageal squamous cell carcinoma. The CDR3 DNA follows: TGTGCCAGCAGCCTAGATAGACTGCAAGCTTTCTTT. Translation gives CASSLDRLQAFF.